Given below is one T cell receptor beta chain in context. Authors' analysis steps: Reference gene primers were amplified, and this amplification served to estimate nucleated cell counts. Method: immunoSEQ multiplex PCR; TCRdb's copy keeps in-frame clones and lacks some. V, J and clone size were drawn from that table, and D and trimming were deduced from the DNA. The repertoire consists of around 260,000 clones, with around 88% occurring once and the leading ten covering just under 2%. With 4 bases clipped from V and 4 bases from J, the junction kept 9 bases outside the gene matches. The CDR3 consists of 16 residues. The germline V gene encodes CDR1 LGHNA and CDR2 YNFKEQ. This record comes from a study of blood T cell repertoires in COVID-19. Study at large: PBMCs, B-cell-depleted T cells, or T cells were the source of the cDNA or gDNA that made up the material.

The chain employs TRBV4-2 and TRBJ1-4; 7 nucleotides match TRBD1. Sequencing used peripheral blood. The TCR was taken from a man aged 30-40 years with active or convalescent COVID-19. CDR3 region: CASSLSRQGDNEKLFF. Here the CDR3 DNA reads TGTGCCAGCAGCCTCAGCCGACAGGGTGATAATGAAAAACTGTTTTTT.